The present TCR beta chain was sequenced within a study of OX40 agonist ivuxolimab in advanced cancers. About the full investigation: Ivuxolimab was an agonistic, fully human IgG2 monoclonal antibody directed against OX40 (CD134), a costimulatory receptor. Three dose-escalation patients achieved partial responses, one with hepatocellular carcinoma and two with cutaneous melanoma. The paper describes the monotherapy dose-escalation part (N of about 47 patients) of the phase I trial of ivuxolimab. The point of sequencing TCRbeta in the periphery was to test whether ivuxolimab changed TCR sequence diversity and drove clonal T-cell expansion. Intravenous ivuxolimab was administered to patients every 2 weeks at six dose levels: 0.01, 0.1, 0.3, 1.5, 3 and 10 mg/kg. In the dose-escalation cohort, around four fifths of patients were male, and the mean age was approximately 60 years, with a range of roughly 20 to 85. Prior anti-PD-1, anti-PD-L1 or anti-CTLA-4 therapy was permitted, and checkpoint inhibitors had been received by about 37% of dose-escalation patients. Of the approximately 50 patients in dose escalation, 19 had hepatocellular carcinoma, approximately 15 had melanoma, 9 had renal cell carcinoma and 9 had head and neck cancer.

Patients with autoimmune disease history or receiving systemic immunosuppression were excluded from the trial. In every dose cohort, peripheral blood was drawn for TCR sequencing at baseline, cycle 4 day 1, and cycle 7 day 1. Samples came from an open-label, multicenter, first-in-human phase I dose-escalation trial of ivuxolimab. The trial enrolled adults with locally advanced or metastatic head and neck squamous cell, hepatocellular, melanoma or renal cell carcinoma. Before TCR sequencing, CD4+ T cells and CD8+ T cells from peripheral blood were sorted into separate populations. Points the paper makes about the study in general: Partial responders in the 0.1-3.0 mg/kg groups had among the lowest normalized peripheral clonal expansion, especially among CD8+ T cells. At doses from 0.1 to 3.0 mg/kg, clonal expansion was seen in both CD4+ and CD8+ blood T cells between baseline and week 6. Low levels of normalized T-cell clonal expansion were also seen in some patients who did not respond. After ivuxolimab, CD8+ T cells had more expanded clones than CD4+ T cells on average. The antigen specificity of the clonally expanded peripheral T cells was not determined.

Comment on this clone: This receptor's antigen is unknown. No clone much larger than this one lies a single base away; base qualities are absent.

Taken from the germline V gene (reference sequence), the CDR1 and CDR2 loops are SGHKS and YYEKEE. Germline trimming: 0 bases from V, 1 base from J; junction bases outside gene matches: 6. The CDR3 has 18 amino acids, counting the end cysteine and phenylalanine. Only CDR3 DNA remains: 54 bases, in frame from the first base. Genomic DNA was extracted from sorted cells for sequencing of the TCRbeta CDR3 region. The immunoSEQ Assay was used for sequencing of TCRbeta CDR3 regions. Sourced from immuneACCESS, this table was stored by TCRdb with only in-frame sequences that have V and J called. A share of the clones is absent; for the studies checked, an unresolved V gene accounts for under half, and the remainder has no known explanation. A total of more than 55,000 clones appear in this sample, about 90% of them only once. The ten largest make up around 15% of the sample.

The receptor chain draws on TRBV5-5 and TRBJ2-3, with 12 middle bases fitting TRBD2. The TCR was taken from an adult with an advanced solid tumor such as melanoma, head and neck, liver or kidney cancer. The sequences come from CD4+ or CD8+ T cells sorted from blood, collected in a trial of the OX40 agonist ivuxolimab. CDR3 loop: CASSLAPSGRAGTDTQYF. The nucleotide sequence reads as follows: TGTGCCAGCAGCTTGGCCCCTAGCGGGAGGGCGGGCACAGATACGCAGTATTTT.